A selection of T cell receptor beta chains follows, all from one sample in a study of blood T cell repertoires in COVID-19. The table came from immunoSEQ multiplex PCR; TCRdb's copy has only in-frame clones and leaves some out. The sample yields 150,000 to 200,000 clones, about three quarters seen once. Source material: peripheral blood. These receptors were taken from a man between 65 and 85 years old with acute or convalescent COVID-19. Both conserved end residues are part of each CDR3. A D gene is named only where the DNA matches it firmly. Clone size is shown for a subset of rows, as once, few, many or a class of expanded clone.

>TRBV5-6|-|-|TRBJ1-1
CASSLPTGTEAFF
TGTGCCAGCAGCCTCCCGACAGGCACTGAAGCTTTCTTT
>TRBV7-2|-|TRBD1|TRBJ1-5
CASSLQTGGTNQPQHF
TGTGCCAGCAGCTTACAAACAGGGGGCACCAATCAGCCCCAGCATTTT
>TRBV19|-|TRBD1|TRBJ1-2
CASRTADRARGYTF
TGTGCCAGTAGGACCGCGGACAGGGCTCGGGGCTACACCTTC
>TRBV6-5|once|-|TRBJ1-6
CASSYFQGPNSPLHF
TGTGCCAGCAGTTACTTCCAGGGGCCCAATTCACCCCTCCACTTT
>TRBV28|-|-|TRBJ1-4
CASSLRRTAQTNEKLFF
TGTGCCAGCAGTTTACGTCGGACAGCTCAGACGAATGAAAAACTGTTTTTT
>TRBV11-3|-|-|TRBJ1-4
CASSQGRLNEKLFF
TGTGCCAGCAGCCAGGGGCGGCTTAATGAAAAACTGTTTTTT
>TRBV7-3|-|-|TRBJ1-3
CASSREPGNTIYF
TGTGCCAGCAGCCGCGAGCCTGGAAACACCATATATTTT
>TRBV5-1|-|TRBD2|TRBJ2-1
CASSLGGSSWGEQFF
TGCGCCAGCAGCTTGGGCGGGAGCAGTTGGGGCGAGCAGTTCTTC
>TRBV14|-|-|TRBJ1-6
CASSLPARYSPLHF
TGTGCCAGCAGCCTCCCAGCGAGGTATTCACCCCTCCACTTT
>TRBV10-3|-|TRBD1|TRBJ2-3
CAISESGGQGVDTQYF
TGTGCCATCAGTGAGTCGGGGGGACAGGGAGTAGATACGCAGTATTTT
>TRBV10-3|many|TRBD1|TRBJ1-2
CAISEGTVNYGYTF
TGTGCCATCAGTGAGGGGACAGTTAACTATGGCTACACCTTC
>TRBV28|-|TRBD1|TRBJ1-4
CASSRRDRDEKLFF
TGTGCCAGCAGTCGCCGGGACAGGGATGAAAAACTGTTTTTT
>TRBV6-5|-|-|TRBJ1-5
CASRKTGSNQPQHF
TGTGCCAGCAGAAAGACAGGAAGCAATCAGCCCCAGCATTTT
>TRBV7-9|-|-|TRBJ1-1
CASDRQPEAFF
TGTGCCTCAGATAGACAGCCTGAAGCTTTCTTT
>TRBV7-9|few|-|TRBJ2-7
CASSLRNYEQYF
TGTGCCAGCAGCTTGAGGAACTACGAGCAGTACTTC
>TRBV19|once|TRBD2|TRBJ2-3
CASSIETSGGLTLTDTQYF
TGTGCCAGTAGTATAGAGACTAGCGGGGGCCTTACGCTTACAGATACGCAGTATTTT
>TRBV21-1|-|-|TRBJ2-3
CASGGGVMVGSDTQYF
TGTGCCAGCGGAGGGGGGGTAATGGTAGGGTCAGATACGCAGTATTTT
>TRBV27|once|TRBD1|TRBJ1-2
CASSSRGRNYGYTF
TGTGCCAGCAGTTCCAGGGGGCGGAACTATGGCTACACCTTC
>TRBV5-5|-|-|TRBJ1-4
CASSWRANVDEKLFF
TGTGCCAGCAGCTGGCGGGCAAATGTGGATGAAAAACTGTTTTTT
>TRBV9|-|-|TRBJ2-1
CASSVVGSSYNEQFF
TGTGCCAGCAGCGTAGTCGGGAGCTCCTACAATGAGCAGTTCTTC
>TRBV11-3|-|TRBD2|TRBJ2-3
CASSPSGRGDTQYF
TGTGCCAGCAGCCCAAGCGGGAGGGGGGATACGCAGTATTTT
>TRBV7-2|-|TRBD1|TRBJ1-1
CASSSQGGLNTEAFF
TGTGCCAGCAGCTCGCAGGGGGGATTGAACACTGAAGCTTTCTTT
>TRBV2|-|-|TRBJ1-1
CASIIGREGPEAFF
TGTGCCAGCATAATCGGACGGGAGGGGCCTGAAGCTTTCTTT
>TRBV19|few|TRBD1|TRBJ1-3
CASSIKGRDRASGNTIYF
TGTGCCAGTAGTATAAAGGGCCGGGACAGAGCATCTGGAAACACCATATATTTT
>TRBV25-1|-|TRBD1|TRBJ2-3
CASEDDRGTDTQYF
TGTGCCAGCGAGGACGACAGGGGCACAGATACGCAGTATTTT
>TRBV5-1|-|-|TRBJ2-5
CASSVDSPGAGETQYF
TGCGCCAGCAGCGTGGACTCTCCAGGGGCTGGGGAGACCCAGTACTTC
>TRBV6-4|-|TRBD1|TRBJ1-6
CASSDQGQGASPLHF
TGTGCCAGCAGTGACCAGGGACAGGGGGCCTCACCCCTCCACTTT
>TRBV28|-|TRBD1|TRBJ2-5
CASSWTGGRETQYF
TGTGCCAGCAGCTGGACAGGGGGCCGGGAGACCCAGTACTTC
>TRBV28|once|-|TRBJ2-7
CASSSPSRTTPYEQYF
TGTGCCAGCAGTTCCCCCAGCCGGACTACCCCCTACGAGCAGTACTTC
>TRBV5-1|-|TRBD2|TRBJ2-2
CASSTLGTSGGRAGELFF
TGCGCCAGCAGCACCCTTGGGACTAGCGGGGGACGGGCCGGGGAGCTGTTTTTT
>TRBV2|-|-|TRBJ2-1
CASSELPPNEQFF
TGTGCCAGCAGCGAGCTACCCCCAAATGAGCAGTTCTTC
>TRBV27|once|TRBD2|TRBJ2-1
CASSLTPPHLAGEEHEQFF
TGTGCCAGCAGTTTAACACCTCCCCATCTAGCGGGAGAGGAGCATGAGCAGTTCTTC
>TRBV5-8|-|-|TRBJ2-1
CASSAILGRAEQFF
TGTGCCAGCAGCGCTATACTAGGTCGGGCCGAGCAGTTCTTC
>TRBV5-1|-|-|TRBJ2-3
CASSLANSPDTQYF
TGCGCCAGCAGCTTGGCCAACAGCCCAGATACGCAGTATTTT
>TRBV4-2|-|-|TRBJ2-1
CASSQVGQRTNNEQFF
TGTGCCAGCAGCCAAGTCGGGCAGCGGACCAACAATGAGCAGTTCTTC
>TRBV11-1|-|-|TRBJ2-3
CASSLGGADTQYF
TGTGCCAGCAGCTTAGGGGGGGCAGATACGCAGTATTTT
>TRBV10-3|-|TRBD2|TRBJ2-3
CAISSSGSASTDTQYF
TGTGCCATCAGTTCTAGCGGGAGTGCTAGCACAGATACGCAGTATTTT
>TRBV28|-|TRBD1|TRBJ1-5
CASSFRTGSNQPQHF
TGTGCCAGCAGTTTCAGGACAGGTAGCAATCAGCCCCAGCATTTT
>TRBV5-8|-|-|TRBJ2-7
CASSLSSPGHLPYEQYF
TGTGCCAGCAGCTTGTCATCCCCGGGACACCTACCCTACGAGCAGTACTTC
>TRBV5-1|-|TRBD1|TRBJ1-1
CASSSMNRGSAEAFF
TGCGCCAGCAGCTCCATGAACAGGGGGAGCGCTGAAGCTTTCTTT
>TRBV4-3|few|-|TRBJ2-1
CASSPGAIGAAEQFF
TGCGCCAGCAGCCCCGGAGCGATAGGAGCTGCTGAGCAGTTCTTC
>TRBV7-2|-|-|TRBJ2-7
CASSRTVSYEQYF
TGTGCCAGCAGCCGGACTGTTTCCTACGAGCAGTACTTC
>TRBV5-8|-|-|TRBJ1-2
CASSAGLREGYGYTF
TGTGCCAGCAGCGCGGGACTCCGGGAGGGATATGGCTACACCTTC
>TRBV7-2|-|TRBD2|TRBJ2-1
CASSFGLAYNEQFF
TGTGCCAGCAGCTTCGGACTAGCGTACAATGAGCAGTTCTTC